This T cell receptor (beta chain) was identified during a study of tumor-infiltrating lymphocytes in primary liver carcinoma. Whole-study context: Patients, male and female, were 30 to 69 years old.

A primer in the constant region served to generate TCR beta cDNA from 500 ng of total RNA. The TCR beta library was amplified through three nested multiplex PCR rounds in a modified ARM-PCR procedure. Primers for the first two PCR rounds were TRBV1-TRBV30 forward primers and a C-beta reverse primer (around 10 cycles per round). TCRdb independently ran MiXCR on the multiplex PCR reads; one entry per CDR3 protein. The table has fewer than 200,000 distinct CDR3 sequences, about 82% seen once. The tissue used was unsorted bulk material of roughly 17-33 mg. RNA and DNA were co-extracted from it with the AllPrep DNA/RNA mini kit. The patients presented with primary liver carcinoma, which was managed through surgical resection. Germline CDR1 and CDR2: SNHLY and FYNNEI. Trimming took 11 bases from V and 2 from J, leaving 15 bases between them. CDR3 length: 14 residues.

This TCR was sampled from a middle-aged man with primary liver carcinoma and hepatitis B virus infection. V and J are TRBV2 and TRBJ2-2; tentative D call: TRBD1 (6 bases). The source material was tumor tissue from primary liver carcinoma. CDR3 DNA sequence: TGTGCCGGCGGCCAACAGGGCAACACCGGGGAGCTGTTTTTT. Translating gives CAGGQQGNTGELFF.